The TCR beta chain under discussion was sequenced for a study of blood T cell repertoires in COVID-19. On the study more broadly: Nucleic acid was either cDNA or gDNA, and it came from T cells, B-cell-depleted T cells, or PBMCs.

TCRdb's table, derived via immunoSEQ multiplex PCR, lists solely in-frame clones and lacks some. The data hold roughly 360,000 clones, with 87% observed a single time. Germline loops: CDR1 MGHRA, CDR2 YSYEKL. The V and J ends lost 4 bases and 5 bases respectively, with 21 bases between them. There are 16 residues in the CDR3. J is TRBJ2-7 and V is TRBV4-1; possibly TRBD2 for D (7 bases). Sequences were obtained from PBMCs or T cells enriched from blood (not recorded which). This clonotype was sampled from a man aged 30 to 45 who had recovered from COVID-19. The CDR3 region is CASSRGSGGLRDEQYF. The DNA of the CDR3 is TGCGCCAGCAGCCGCGGGTCGGGGGGCTTAAGGGACGAGCAGTACTTC.